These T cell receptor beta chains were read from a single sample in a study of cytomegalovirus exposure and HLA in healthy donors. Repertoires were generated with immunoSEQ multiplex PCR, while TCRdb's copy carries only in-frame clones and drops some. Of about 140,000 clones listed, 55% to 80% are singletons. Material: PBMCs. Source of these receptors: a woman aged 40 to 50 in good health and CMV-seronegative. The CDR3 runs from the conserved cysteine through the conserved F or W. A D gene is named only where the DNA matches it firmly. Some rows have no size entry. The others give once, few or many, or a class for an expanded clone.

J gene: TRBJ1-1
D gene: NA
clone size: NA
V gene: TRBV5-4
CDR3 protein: CASSLPPPAEAFF
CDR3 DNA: TGTGCCAGCAGCTTGCCCCCCCCGGCTGAAGCTTTCTTT

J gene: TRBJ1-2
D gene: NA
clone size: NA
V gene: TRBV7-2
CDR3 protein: CASDIQGKANYGYTF
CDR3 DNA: TGTGCCAGCGACATTCAGGGCAAAGCTAACTATGGCTACACCTTC

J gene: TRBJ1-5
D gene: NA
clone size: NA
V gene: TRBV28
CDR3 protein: CASSLVPGGNQPQHF
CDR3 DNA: TGTGCCAGCAGTTTAGTGCCCGGGGGCAATCAGCCCCAGCATTTT

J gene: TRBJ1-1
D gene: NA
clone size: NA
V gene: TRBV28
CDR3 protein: CASSSYPGHWNTEAFF
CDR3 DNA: TGTGCCAGCAGTTCCTACCCGGGACACTGGAACACTGAAGCTTTCTTT

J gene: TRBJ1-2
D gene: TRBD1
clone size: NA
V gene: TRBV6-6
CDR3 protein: CASSPTGEAYGYTF
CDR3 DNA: TGTGCCAGCAGTCCCACAGGGGAGGCCTATGGCTACACCTTC

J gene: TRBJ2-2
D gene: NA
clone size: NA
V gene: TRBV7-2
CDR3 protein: CASSGYGSVVTGELFF
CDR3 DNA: TGTGCCAGCAGCGGTTACGGGTCCGTAGTCACCGGGGAGCTGTTTTTT

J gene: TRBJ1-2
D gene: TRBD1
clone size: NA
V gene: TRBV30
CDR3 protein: CAWSPLGRQGNYGYTF
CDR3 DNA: TGTGCCTGGAGTCCATTGGGGAGACAGGGTAATTATGGCTACACCTTC

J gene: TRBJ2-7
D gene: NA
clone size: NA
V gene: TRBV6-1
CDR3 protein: CASKRISSYEQYF
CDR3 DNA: TGTGCCAGCAAGCGGATCAGCTCCTACGAGCAGTACTTC

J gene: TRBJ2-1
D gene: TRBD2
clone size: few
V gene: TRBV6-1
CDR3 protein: CASSERPPGGRRGGAYNEQFF
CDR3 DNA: TGTGCCAGCAGTGAAAGGCCCCCGGGTGGCCGGCGCGGGGGGGCATACAATGAGCAGTTCTTC

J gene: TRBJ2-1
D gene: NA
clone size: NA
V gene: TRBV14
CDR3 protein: CASRDRSSYNEQFF
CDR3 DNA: TGTGCCAGCAGAGATCGGTCGTCCTACAATGAGCAGTTCTTC

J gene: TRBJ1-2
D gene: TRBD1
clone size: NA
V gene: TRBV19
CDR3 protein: CASSPGQGLGYTF
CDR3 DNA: TGTGCCAGTAGTCCGGGACAGGGGCTTGGCTACACCTTC

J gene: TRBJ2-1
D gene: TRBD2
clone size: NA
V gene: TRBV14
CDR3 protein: CASSDGLAGGYEEQFF
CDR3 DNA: TGTGCCAGCAGCGATGGACTAGCGGGGGGGTATGAGGAGCAGTTCTTC

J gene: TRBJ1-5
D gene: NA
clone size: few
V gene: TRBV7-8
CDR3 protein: CASSVYRSLNQPQNF
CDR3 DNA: TGTGCCAGCAGCGTATACAGGAGTCTCAATCAGCCCCAGAATTTT

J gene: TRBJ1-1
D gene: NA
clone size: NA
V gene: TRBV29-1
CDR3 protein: CSVSGLPGTEAFF
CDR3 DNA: TGCAGCGTATCCGGACTCCCCGGCACTGAAGCTTTCTTT

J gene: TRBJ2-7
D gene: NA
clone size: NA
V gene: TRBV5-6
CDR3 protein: CASSTGQKQYF
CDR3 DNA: TGTGCCAGCAGCACAGGACAAAAGCAGTACTTC

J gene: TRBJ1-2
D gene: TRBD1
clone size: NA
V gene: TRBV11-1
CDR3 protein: CASSSDRAGYTF
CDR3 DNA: TGTGCCAGCAGCTCCGACAGGGCGGGCTACACCTTC

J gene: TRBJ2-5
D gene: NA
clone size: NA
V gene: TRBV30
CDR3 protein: CAWSGTAKETQYF
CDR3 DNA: TGTGCCTGGAGTGGGACAGCTAAAGAGACCCAGTACTTC

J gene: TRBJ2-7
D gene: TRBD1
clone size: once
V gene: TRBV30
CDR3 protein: CAWSPGRTGDYEQYF
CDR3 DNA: TGTGCCTGGAGTCCCGGACGAACAGGGGACTACGAGCAGTACTTC

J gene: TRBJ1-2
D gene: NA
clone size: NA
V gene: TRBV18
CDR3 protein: CASSPQAIWGNGYTF
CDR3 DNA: TGTGCCAGCTCACCACAAGCGATTTGGGGCAATGGCTACACCTTC

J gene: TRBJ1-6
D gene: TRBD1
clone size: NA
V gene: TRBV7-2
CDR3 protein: CASSRDRENNSPLHF
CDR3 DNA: TGTGCCAGCAGCCGGGACAGGGAGAATAATTCACCCCTCCACTTT

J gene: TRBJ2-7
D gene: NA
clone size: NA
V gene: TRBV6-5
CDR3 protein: CASKSGTSYEQYF
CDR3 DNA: TGTGCCAGCAAGAGCGGCACCTCCTACGAGCAGTACTTC

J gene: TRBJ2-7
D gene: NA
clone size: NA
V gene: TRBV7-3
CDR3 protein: CASSPPPPPGFTYEQYF
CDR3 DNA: TGTGCCAGCAGCCCACCCCCACCGCCAGGGTTTACCTACGAGCAGTACTTC

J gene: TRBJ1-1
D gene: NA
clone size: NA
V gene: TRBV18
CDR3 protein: CASSPNDARRGTEAFF
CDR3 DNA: TGTGCCAGCTCACCTAACGACGCGAGGAGGGGAACTGAAGCTTTCTTT

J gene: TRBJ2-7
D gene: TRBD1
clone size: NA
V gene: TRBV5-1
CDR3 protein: CASRHLDRGLNEQYF
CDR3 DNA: TGCGCCAGCAGGCATCTTGACAGGGGGCTAAACGAGCAGTACTTC

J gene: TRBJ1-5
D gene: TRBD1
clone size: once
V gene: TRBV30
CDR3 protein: CAWSYGTGKRQPQHF
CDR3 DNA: TGTGCCTGGAGTTACGGGACAGGGAAAAGACAGCCCCAGCATTTT

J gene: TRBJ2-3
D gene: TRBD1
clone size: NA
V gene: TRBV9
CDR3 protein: CASSAFSGQGNTDTQYF
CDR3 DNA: TGTGCCAGCAGCGCCTTCTCGGGACAGGGTAACACAGATACGCAGTATTTT

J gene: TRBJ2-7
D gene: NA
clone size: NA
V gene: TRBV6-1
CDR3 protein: CASSRDSRGYEQYF
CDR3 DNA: TGTGCCAGCAGTCGGGACTCTAGGGGCTACGAGCAGTACTTC

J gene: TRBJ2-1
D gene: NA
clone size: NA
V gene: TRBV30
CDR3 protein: CAWSGNNEQFF
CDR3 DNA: TGTGCCTGGAGTGGTAACAATGAGCAGTTCTTC

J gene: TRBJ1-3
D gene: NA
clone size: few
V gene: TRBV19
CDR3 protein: CASSIASSGNTIYF
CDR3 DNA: TGTGCCAGTAGTATAGCTAGCTCTGGAAACACCATATATTTT

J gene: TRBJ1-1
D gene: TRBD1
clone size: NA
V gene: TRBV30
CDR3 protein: CAWIWDRGFLRNTEAFF
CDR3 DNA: TGTGCCTGGATATGGGACAGGGGCTTCCTTCGGAACACTGAAGCTTTCTTT

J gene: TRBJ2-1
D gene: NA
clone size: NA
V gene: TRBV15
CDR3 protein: CATSRDRGSFYNEQFF
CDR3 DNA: TGTGCCACCAGCAGAGATAGGGGGAGTTTCTACAATGAGCAGTTCTTC

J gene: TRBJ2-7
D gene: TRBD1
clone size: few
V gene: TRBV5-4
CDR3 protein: CATNTGGSYEQYF
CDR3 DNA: TGTGCCACCAATACAGGGGGCTCTTACGAGCAGTACTTC

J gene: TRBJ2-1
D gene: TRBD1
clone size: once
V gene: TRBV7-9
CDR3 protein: CASSSHRGRINEQFF
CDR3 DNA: TGTGCCAGCAGCTCTCACAGGGGGCGAATCAATGAGCAGTTCTTC

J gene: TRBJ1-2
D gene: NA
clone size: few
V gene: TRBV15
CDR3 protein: CATSRDIESTNYGYTF
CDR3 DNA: TGTGCCACCAGCAGAGACATTGAGAGTACTAACTATGGCTACACCTTC

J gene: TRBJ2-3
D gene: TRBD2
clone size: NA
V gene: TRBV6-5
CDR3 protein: CASSSLAGIATQYF
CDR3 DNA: TGTGCCAGCAGTTCGCTAGCGGGGATCGCTACGCAGTATTTT

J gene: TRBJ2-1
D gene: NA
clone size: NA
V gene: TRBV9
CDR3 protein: CASSASYNEQFF
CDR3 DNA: TGTGCCAGCAGCGCTTCCTACAATGAGCAGTTCTTC

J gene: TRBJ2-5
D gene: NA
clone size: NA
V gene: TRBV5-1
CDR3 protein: CASSFGPTTQETQYF
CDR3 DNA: TGCGCCAGCAGCTTCGGACCGACTACCCAAGAGACCCAGTACTTC

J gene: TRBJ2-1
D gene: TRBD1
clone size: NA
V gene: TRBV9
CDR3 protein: CASSPQGAGIYNEQFF
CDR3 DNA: TGTGCCAGCAGCCCGCAGGGGGCGGGGATTTACAATGAGCAGTTCTTC

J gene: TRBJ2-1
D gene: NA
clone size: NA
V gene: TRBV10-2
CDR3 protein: CASSAQLAGNEQFF
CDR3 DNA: TGCGCCAGCAGTGCCCAACTAGCAGGCAATGAGCAGTTCTTC

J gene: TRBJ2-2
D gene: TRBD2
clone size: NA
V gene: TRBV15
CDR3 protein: CATSRVAGGPTGELFF
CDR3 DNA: TGTGCCACCAGCAGAGTAGCGGGGGGACCCACCGGGGAGCTGTTTTTT

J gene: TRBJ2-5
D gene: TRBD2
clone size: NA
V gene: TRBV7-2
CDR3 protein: CASSLGTLAGGLETQYF
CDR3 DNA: TGTGCCAGCAGCTTAGGCACGCTAGCGGGGGGGCTAGAGACCCAGTACTTC

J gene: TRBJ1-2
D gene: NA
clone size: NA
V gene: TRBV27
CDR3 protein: CASSLARGNYGYTF
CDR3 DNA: TGTGCCAGCAGTTTGGCCAGGGGCAACTATGGCTACACCTTC

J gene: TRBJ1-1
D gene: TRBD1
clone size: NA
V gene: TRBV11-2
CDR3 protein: CASSSTGMRTEAFF
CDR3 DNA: TGTGCCAGCAGTTCGACAGGGATGAGAACTGAAGCTTTCTTT